These 14 T cell receptor beta chains share one sample of origin, sequenced in a study of OX40 agonist ivuxolimab in advanced cancers. Assay: immunoSEQ multiplex PCR; the TCRdb copy retains only in-frame clones and omits some. The sample lists tens of thousands of clones, around 94% occurring once. The specimen comprised CD4+ or CD8+ T cells sorted from blood, sampled in a trial of the OX40 agonist ivuxolimab. Source of these receptors: an adult with an advanced solid tumor such as melanoma, head and neck, liver or kidney cancer.

Only one count was recorded for this clone. The genes are TRBV5-6 and TRBJ2-3; 10 positions match TRBD2. The germline V gene has CDR1 SGHDT and CDR2 YYEEEE. This CDR3 is 15 amino acids long. V shed 3 bases, J shed 2 bases, and the junction held 3 bases outside the gene matches. Here the CDR3 DNA reads TGTGCCAGCAGCTCACTAGCGGGGTCCACAGATACGCAGTATTTT. Protein product: CASSSLAGSTDTQYF.

V usage is TRBV4-1 and J usage is TRBJ1-4; 9 bases fit TRBD1. The trim removed 1 base at V and 8 bases at J, leaving 11 bases unmatched. Germline V CDR1 and CDR2: MGHRA, YSYEKL. The CDR3 spans 17 residues. CDR3 sequence reads: CASSQGSQGAMGEKLFF. The CDR3 DNA reads as TGCGCCAGCAGCCAAGGATCACAGGGGGCAATGGGGGAAAAACTGTTTTTT.

The rearrangement joins TRBV6-5 to TRBJ2-7, with no clear D. The CDR3 runs to 14 residues. V was clipped by 6 bases and J by 0 bases, with 12 bases between them. Germline V gene lookup returns CDR1 MNHEY and CDR2 SVGAGI. The CDR3 DNA is TGTGCCAGCAGACCGGACGGTAGCTCCTACGAGCAGTACTTC. Encoded protein: CASRPDGSSYEQYF.

The chain employs TRBV29-1 and TRBJ1-1, with D possibly TRBD1 on 5 matching bases. Germline lookup yields CDR1 SQVTM and CDR2 ANQGSEA. The CDR3 is made up of 11 amino acids. Deletions cut 4 bases from V and 7 bases from J, with 10 bases between. CDR3 protein: CSVGAGFEAFF. The CDR3 DNA sequence: TGCAGCGTTGGGGCAGGGTTTGAAGCTTTCTTT.

This chain links TRBV27 with TRBJ2-7, with D tentatively TRBD2 (6 bases). In germline, CDR1 is MNHEY, CDR2 SMNVEV (reference sequence). This CDR3 is built from 14 residues. The ends were cut back, 6 bases at V and 2 bases at J, with 14 bases in the middle. The CDR3 loop is CASSGTPGPYEQYF. The CDR3 region has the DNA TGTGCCAGCAGCGGGACTCCCGGGCCCTACGAGCAGTACTTC.

The genes are TRBV23-1 and TRBJ2-2, with D possibly TRBD1 on 5 matching bases. TRBV23-1 is recorded as an ORF, its role being uncertain. The CDR3 is 20 residues long. The ends were cut back, 2 bases at V and 4 bases at J, with 26 bases in the middle. The CDR3 DNA sequence: TGCGCCAGCAGTCAAAGGCAGGTGGGGCACGACCCAATTTTCACCGGGGAGCTGTTTTTT. This codes for CASSQRQVGHDPIFTGELFF.

This clone was recorded once. V gene TRBV11-2 combines with J gene TRBJ2-7, with 9 positions matching TRBD1. CDR1 is SGHAT, CDR2 FQNNGV, per germline. The V and J ends lost 6 bases and 4 bases, in that order; junction bases with no gene match: 10. The CDR3 has 15 amino acids. CDR3 residues: CASSSYVGQGYEQYF. In nucleotides, the CDR3 is TGTGCCAGCAGTTCCTACGTGGGACAGGGTTACGAGCAGTACTTC. Full variable domain (missing parts from reference TRBV11-2 and TRBJ2-7): EAGVAQSPRYKIIEKRQSVAFWCNPISGHATLYWYQQILGQGPKLLIQFQNNGVVDDSQLPKDRFSAERLKGVDSTLKIQPAKLEDSAVYLCASSSYVGQGYEQYFGPGTRLTVT.

This clone was detected only once. The chain uses TRBV27 and TRBJ2-2; TRBD1 matches at 7 bases. The V gene end was trimmed by 4 bases and the J gene end by 6 bases; junction bases not matched to a gene: 2. The CDR3 length is 13 residues. From germline, CDR1 is MNHEY and CDR2 SMNVEV (reference sequence). The CDR3 nucleotides are TGTGCCAGCAGTTGGACAGGTCCCGGGGAGCTGTTTTTT. This encodes CASSWTGPGELFF.

This clone turned up a few times. V and J are TRBV7-2 and TRBJ1-1; D uncertain. The ends were cut back, 3 bases at V and 8 bases at J, with 10 bases in the middle. The CDR3 loop spans 12 amino acids. Germline assignment: CDR1 SGHTA and CDR2 FQGNSA. CDR3 region: CASSFEQLEAFF. The DNA of the CDR3 is TGTGCCAGCAGCTTTGAACAGCTCGAAGCTTTCTTT.

This rearrangement joins TRBV21-1 to TRBJ2-5; the D segment call TRBD1 is taken from the table without a DNA check. TRBV21-1 is shown as a pseudogene. The CDR3 is 13 residues long. The CDR3 DNA is TGTGCCAGCACTACAGGGGGCGGAGAGACCCAGTACTTC. Amino acid sequence: CASTTGGGETQYF.

The chain joins TRBV15 to TRBJ1-2, with D maybe TRBD1 (5 bases). The CDR3 has 14 amino acids. Germline V gene lookup returns CDR1 LNHNV and CDR2 YYDKDF (reference sequence). V lost 1 base to trimming and J lost 4 bases, with 10 bases between them. CDR3 bases: TGTGCCACCAGCAGAGTGCAGGGAATCTATGGCTACACCTTC. Protein: CATSRVQGIYGYTF.

The chain has TRBV4-3 and TRBJ2-1; 11 nucleotides align to TRBD2. CDR1 is LGHNA, CDR2 YSLEER, per germline. The CDR3 extends over 16 amino acids. Trimming took 0 bases from V and 4 from J; bases not matched to a gene: 2. The CDR3 DNA reads TGCGCCAGCAGCCAAGATTTAGCGGGAGGGTACAATGAGCAGTTCTTC. It is translated as CASSQDLAGGYNEQFF.

J is TRBJ2-7 and V is TRBV4-3, with D possibly TRBD2 on 6 matching bases. In germline, CDR1 is LGHNA, CDR2 YSLEER. V dropped 2 bases and J dropped 0 bases, with 8 bases sitting between them. The CDR3 runs to 14 residues. CDR3 sequence reads: CASSQTGDSYEQYF. In DNA form, the CDR3 reads TGCGCCAGCAGCCAAACGGGAGACTCCTACGAGCAGTACTTC.

The J gene is TRBJ1-4, the V gene TRBV5-6; 7 bases fit TRBD1. CDR1 is SGHDT and CDR2 is YYEEEE in the germline V gene. V was clipped by 4 bases and J by 0 bases; unmatched bases: 9. The CDR3 length is 17 residues. CDR3: CASSPGQRTATNEKLFF. The CDR3 region has the DNA TGTGCCAGCAGCCCGGGACAGAGGACTGCAACTAATGAAAAACTGTTTTTT.